This T cell receptor beta chain derives from a study of spatial heterogeneity in lung cancer. Study overall: For the average unique TCR and UMI combination, more than 8.5 occurrences appeared in raw reads.

Regarding time point: sample taken at primary tumor resection. The donors, fewer than 95 patients with untreated early-stage non-small cell lung cancer, provided the samples. Whole RNA was taken from tumor, nontumor lung or frozen PBMC; it was then sequenced unsorted. This clonotype was picked up many times. The presence of a unique molecular identifier marked each TCR cDNA molecule. Using its own MiXCR run on the 5' RACE reads, TCRdb lists one record per CDR3 protein. This sample has 7,000 to 8,500 distinct CDR3 sequences, with 9% to 10% found just once. Between the trimmed V and J ends, which lost 5 bases and 3 bases, there was a span of 20 bases. Germline V gives CDR1 MNHNS, CDR2 SASEGT. This CDR3 is built from 17 residues.

The TCR comes from a male donor with early-stage non-small cell lung cancer. The source was normal lung tissue next to the tumor, collected at surgery. The chain couples TRBV6-1 to TRBJ2-1; D possibly uses TRBD1 or TRBD2 (5 bases each). CDR3 coding DNA: TGTGCCAGCAGTAAAGGGGTCGTGGGAGCACTCTACAATGAGCAGTTCTTC. Translating it yields CASSKGVVGALYNEQFF.